This TCR beta chain is drawn from a study of regulatory T cells in long-lasting Graves disease. General study points: Sample size was small, which may have lowered accuracy. There was favoring of TRBV28, TRBJ1-2 and TRBJ2-5 in persistent disease.

The sample's time point: newly diagnosed GD, antithyroid drugs for less than 3 months. From PBMCs, RNA was extracted and then used to make the TCR library. This clonotype was observed a few times. Its matching antigen is unknown. In building TCR beta libraries, iRepertoire HTBI primers were used together with Arm-PCR of CDR3 regions. TCRdb re-derived calls from the multiplex PCR reads in MiXCR, one entry per CDR3 protein. The sample contains fewer than 350,000 distinct CDR3 sequences, 18% of which appear only once. This CDR3 region has 15 residues. CDR1 MNHEY and CDR2 SVGEGT come from the germline V gene. V was pared by 4 bases and J by 4 bases, with 4 bases of the junction left unmatched.

This sequence originates from a female donor with Graves disease. This sample comprised peripheral blood mononuclear cells (PBMCs), obtained at new diagnosis, from a patient treated with antithyroid drugs. This chain uses TRBV6-2 or TRBV6-3 with TRBJ2-1, with 10 positions matching TRBD2. The CDR3 here is CASSSRAGGYNEQFF. Here the CDR3 DNA reads TGTGCCAGCAGTTCTCGAGCGGGAGGGTACAATGAGCAGTTCTTC.